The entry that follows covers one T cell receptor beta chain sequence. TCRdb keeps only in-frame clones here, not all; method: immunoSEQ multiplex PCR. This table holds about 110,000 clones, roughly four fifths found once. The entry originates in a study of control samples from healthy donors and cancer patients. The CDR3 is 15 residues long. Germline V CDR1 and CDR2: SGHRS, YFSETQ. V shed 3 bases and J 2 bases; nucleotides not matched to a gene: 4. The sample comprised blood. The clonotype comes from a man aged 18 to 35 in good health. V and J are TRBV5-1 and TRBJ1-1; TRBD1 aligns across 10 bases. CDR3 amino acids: CASSWTGGRNTEAFF. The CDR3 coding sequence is TGCGCCAGCAGCTGGACAGGGGGGAGAAACACTGAAGCTTTCTTT.